Sequencing of this T cell receptor beta chain was carried out in a study of blood T cells in healthy people across ages. As regards this clonotype: Its antigen is currently unknown. This could be a read error, since a much larger clone is one nucleotide away.

CDR1 is LGHNA, CDR2 YSLEER, per germline. The CDR3 contains 15 residues. Germline trimming cut 4 bases from V and 7 bases from J; bases unmatched to any gene: 9. A second 7 to 11 cycle PCR used barcoded and J-beta primers. TCRdb reanalysed the 5' RACE reads using MiXCR and keeps one entry per CDR3 protein. The sample gives about 730,000 distinct CDR3 sequences, about 42% of which show up once; 20% to 25% is in the top ten. Study-wide findings and caveats: While age rose, TCR beta diversity per million T cells dropped in a roughly linear way.

The V call is TRBV4-3, the J call TRBJ2-5, with 10 bases that match TRBD2. The specimen was blood. The origin of this receptor is a woman aged 55-69 years in good health. The CDR3 DNA sequence: TGCGCCAGCAGCCCAAGCCTAGCGGGGGCAGGGACCCAGTACTTC. Amino acid sequence: CASSPSLAGAGTQYF.